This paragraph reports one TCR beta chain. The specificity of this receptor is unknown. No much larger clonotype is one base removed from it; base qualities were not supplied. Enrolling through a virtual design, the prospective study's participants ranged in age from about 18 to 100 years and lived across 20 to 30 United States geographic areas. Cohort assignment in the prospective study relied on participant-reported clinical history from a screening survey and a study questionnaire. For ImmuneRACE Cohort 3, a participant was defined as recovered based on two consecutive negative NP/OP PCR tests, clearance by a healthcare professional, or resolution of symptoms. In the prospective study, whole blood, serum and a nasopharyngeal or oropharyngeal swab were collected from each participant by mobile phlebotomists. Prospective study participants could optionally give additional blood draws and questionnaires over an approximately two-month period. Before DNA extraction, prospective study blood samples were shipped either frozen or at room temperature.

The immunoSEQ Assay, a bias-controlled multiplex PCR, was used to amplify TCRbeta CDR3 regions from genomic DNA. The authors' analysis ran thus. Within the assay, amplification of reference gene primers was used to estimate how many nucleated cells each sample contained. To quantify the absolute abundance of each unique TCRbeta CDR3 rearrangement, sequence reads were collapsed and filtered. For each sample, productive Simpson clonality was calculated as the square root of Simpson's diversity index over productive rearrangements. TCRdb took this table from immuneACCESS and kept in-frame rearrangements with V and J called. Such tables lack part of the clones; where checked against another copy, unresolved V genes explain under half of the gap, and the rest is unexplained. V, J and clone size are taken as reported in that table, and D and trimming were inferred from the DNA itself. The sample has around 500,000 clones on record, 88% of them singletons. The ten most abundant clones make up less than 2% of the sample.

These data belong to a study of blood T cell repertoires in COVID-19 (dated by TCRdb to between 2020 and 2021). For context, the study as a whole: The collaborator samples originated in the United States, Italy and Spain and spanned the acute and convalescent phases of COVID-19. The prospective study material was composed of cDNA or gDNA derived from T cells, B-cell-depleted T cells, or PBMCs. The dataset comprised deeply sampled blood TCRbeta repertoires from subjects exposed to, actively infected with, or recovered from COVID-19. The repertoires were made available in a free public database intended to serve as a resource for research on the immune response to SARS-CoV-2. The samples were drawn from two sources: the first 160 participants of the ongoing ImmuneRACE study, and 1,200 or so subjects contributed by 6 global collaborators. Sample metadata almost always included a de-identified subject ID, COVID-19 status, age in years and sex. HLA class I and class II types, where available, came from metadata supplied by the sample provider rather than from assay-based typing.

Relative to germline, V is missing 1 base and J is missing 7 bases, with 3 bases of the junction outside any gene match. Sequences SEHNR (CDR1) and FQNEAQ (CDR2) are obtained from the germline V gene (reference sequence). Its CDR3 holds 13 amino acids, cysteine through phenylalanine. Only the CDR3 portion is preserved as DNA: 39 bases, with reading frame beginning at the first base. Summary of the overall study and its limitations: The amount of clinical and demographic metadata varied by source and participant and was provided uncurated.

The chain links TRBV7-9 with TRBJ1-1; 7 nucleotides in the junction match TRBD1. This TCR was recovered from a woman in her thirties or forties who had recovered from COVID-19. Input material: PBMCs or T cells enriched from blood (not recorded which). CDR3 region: CASSLGDRGEAFF. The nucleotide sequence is TGTGCCAGCAGCTTAGGGGACAGAGGTGAAGCTTTCTTT.